This record concerns one T cell receptor (beta chain) sequence. The record originates from a study of T cell changes during pregnancy in multiple sclerosis. Produced via immunoSEQ multiplex PCR; TCRdb's table is partial and in-frame only. The data contain some 37,000 clones, around nine tenths of them singletons. The CDR3 sequence is 12 residues long. The junction had 5 bases not matched to a gene; V was cut back by 6 bases and J by 11 bases. Germline V gene lookup returns CDR1 MNHEY and CDR2 SVGAGI. This clonotype was obtained from a female donor with multiple sclerosis, enrolled in a pregnancy study. This sequence joins TRBV6-5 and TRBJ1-1; 11 bases agree with TRBD1. The specimen comprised CD4+ T cells from peripheral blood mononuclear cells, sampled before pregnancy. The CDR3: CASSRDRGEAFF. For the CDR3, the DNA is TGTGCCAGCAGCCGGGACAGGGGGGAGGCTTTCTTT.